These 9 T cell receptor beta chains share one sample of origin, sequenced in a study of blood T cell repertoires in COVID-19. Sequencing was performed with immunoSEQ multiplex PCR; in TCRdb, only in-frame clones are kept and a portion is missing. The sample holds tens of thousands of clones; more than 80% are singletons and the top ten take 1% to 1.5%. The specimen sequenced was peripheral blood. The receptors come from a woman of 80 years or more with acute or convalescent COVID-19.

This chain links TRBV6-5 with TRBJ1-1, with D possibly TRBD1 on 6 matching bases. The germline CDR1 and CDR2 sequences are MNHEY and SVGAGI. This CDR3 region has 15 residues. Trimming stripped 2 bases from V and 6 bases from J, with 16 bases between. The CDR3 sequence: CASSYDPFQGPEAFF. The CDR3 DNA follows: TGTGCCAGCAGTTACGATCCCTTCCAGGGGCCTGAAGCTTTCTTT.

The J gene is TRBJ1-1, the V gene TRBV6-5; possible D gene TRBD1, 6 bases. The germline V gene encodes CDR1 MNHEY and CDR2 SVGAGI. CDR3 length equals 13 residues. V was cut by 6 bases and J by 8 bases, with 16 bases left in between. Here the CDR3 DNA reads TGTGCCAGCAGGGTACTACAGGGTTTGGAAGCTTTCTTT. This codes for CASRVLQGLEAFF.

The V call is TRBV19, the J call TRBJ1-1; tentatively, D is TRBD1 (5 bases). Trimming removed 4 bases from V and 2 bases from J, with 11 bases in between. This CDR3 comprises 14 residues. The germline V gene has CDR1 LNHDA and CDR2 SQIVND (reference sequence). CDR3 loop: CASSKLTVNTEAFF. Here the CDR3 DNA reads TGTGCCAGTAGTAAATTGACAGTCAACACTGAAGCTTTCTTT.

The chain uses TRBV30 and TRBJ1-2, with 8 bases fitting TRBD1. With 3 bases clipped from V and 13 bases from J, the junction kept 7 bases outside the gene matches. The germline V gene encodes CDR1 GTSNPN and CDR2 SVGIG (reference sequence). This CDR3 is built from 11 residues. CDR3 bases: TGTGCCTGGAGACGAACAGGGGGGAGCACCTTC. It specifies CAWRRTGGSTF.

For the CDR3, the DNA is TGTGCCAGCAGTAAGACTAGCGGGCCCTACAATGAGCAGTTCTTC. Protein sequence: CASSKTSGPYNEQFF. The chain carries TRBV28 and TRBJ2-1; TRBD2 aligns across 10 bases. Per the germline V gene, CDR1 is MDHEN and CDR2 is SYDVKM. V lost 5 bases to trimming and J lost 2 bases; unmatched junction nucleotides: 3. The CDR3 loop spans 15 amino acids.

CDR3 coding DNA: TGTGCCAGCACGACAGGGTCGGGATCACCCCTCCACTTT. This encodes CASTTGSGSPLHF. The chain employs TRBV14 and TRBJ1-6; 7 nucleotides align to TRBD1. The V segment lost 7 bases and the J segment 10 bases; nucleotides outside the gene matches: 7. The germline CDR1 and CDR2 sequences are SGHDN and FVKESK. CDR3 size: 13 residues.

V is TRBV30 and J is TRBJ1-1, with a possible D match to TRBD1 (5 bases). Trimming pared 2 bases from V and 8 bases from J, leaving 15 bases between. CDR3 length equals 13 residues. From germline, CDR1 is GTSNPN and CDR2 SVGIG (reference sequence). CDR3 bases: TGTGCCTGGAGTTATCAGGGTAGATCGGAAGCTTTCTTT. Its protein is CAWSYQGRSEAFF.

The chain uses TRBV5-6 and TRBJ1-5, with 7 bases aligning to TRBD1. The V gene end was trimmed by 0 bases and the J gene end by 6 bases; junction bases not matched to a gene: 0. The CDR3 has 13 residues. Germline lookup yields CDR1 SGHDT and CDR2 YYEEEE. The CDR3: CASSLDRGQPQHF. The CDR3 DNA reads TGTGCCAGCAGCTTGGACAGGGGTCAGCCCCAGCATTTT.

In DNA form, the CDR3 reads TGTGCTAGTGGTACGGGACTAGCGGTGTGGAGCACAGATACGCAGTATTTT. Translating it yields CASGTGLAVWSTDTQYF. The rearrangement uses TRBV12-5 and TRBJ2-3, with 11 bases aligning to TRBD2. The CDR3 extends over 17 amino acids. The germline V gene encodes CDR1 LGHNT and CDR2 FRNRAP. V was clipped by 5 bases and J by 0 bases; unmatched bases: 7.